The 8 T cell receptor beta chains presented below share a single source sample, sequenced in a study of blood T cell repertoires in COVID-19 (dated by TCRdb to the early 2020s). The library came from the immunoSEQ multiplex PCR assay. TCRdb mirrors the immuneACCESS table, restricted to in-frame sequences. Some clones are absent from its copies; in checked studies, under half trace to an unresolved V gene, and the reason for the others is unknown. This sample lists fewer than 250,000 clones; 88% were detected once. The top ten hold approximately 4% of the sample. The sample consisted of peripheral blood. The receptors stem from a human donor in a cohort sampled during active COVID-19.

J is TRBJ2-7 and V is TRBV6-5; 10 bases align to TRBD2. CDR3 length equals 14 residues. Losses at the gene ends were 7 bases for V and 6 bases for J; bases not matched to a gene: 9. Germline-derived CDR1 and CDR2 are MNHEY and SVGAGI. The CDR3 spells CASISLAGVFEQYF. For the CDR3, the DNA is TGTGCCAGCATCTCTCTAGCGGGAGTATTCGAGCAGTACTTC.

This chain links TRBV11-3 with TRBJ1-1; no definite D call. This CDR3 is 13 amino acids long. V lost 5 bases and J lost 3, with 10 bases in between. Germline-derived CDR1 and CDR2 are SGHNT and YENEEA. CDR3 bases: TGTGCCAGCAGCCCCGCGTCGGACACTGAAGCTTTCTTT. This sequence encodes CASSPASDTEAFF.

The chain combines TRBV7-9 with TRBJ2-7; TRBD1 might be the D (6 bases). Germline-derived CDR1 and CDR2 are SEHNR and FQNEAQ (reference sequence). Trimming left V 0 bases short and J 3 bases short, with 15 bases between. The CDR3 is made up of 16 amino acids. CDR3 sequence reads: CASSLATGTTDYEQYF. As DNA, the CDR3 is TGTGCCAGCAGCTTAGCAACCGGGACAACCGACTACGAGCAGTACTTC.

This clone was seen only once. The chain employs TRBV19 and TRBJ2-3; 11 positions agree with TRBD2. CDR3 length equals 14 residues. The germline CDR1 and CDR2 sequences are LNHDA and SQIVND (reference sequence). J lost 4 bases, V lost 6 bases, and 3 bases had no gene match. CDR3 in DNA: TGTGCCAGTAGGAATAGCGGGGGGGCAGATACGCAGTATTTT. Translated: CASRNSGGADTQYF.

The chain recombines TRBV5-1 with TRBJ2-1; weak D call: TRBD2 (6 bases). Germline CDR1 reads SGHRS; CDR2 reads YFSETQ. The CDR3 has 16 amino acids. V was shortened by 4 bases and J by 0 bases, with 14 bases between the two germline ends. This chain's CDR3 is CASSATGRRSYNEQFF. CDR3 bases: TGCGCCAGCAGCGCAACGGGGAGGCGCTCCTACAATGAGCAGTTCTTC.

The chain couples TRBV9 to TRBJ1-6, with 7 bases that match TRBD1. Per germline, CDR1 SGDLS and CDR2 YYNGEE. CDR3 length: 14 residues. With 4 bases clipped from V and 8 bases from J, the junction kept 6 bases outside the gene matches. In DNA form, the CDR3 reads TGTGCCAGCAGCCTAGACAGGGACCATTCACCCCTCCACTTT. Encoded protein: CASSLDRDHSPLHF.

J is TRBJ1-1 and V is TRBV21-1; the table gives TRBD1 as D, unverified against the DNA. TRBV21-1 is given as a pseudogene. The CDR3 runs 16 residues. CDR3 region: CASRFYYRGGNTEAFF. The DNA for the CDR3 is TGTGCCAGCAGATTTTACTACAGGGGAGGGAACACTGAAGCTTTCTTT.

This chain uses TRBV24-1 with TRBJ1-1; maybe TRBD1 (5 bases). The CDR3 is 13 amino acids. The V gene lost 5 bases and the J gene lost 4 bases, with 10 bases spanning the gap. The germline V gene encodes CDR1 KGHDR and CDR2 SFDVKD. The CDR3 bases are TGTGCCACCAGTGTCGCAGGGTCCACTGAAGCTTTCTTT. It encodes CATSVAGSTEAFF.